The next 27 T cell receptor beta chains were all read from a single sample in a study of T-cell reconstitution after alpha-beta-depleted transplantation in children. The authors prepared the TCRbeta library with unique molecular identifiers. Each CDR3 protein is one row after TCRdb ran MiXCR on the PCR reads. This sample carries approximately 130,000 distinct CDR3 sequences, about 9.9% of them seen once, and the ten largest clones take more than 20%. Sequences were derived from PBMCs, mostly from graft donor cells, sampled 180 days after TCRalphabeta/CD19-depleted stem cell transplant. The receptors were gathered from a girl in the first two years of life who had a stem cell transplant for combined immunodeficiency, so the T cells may come from the graft donor.

To note about this clonotype: A clone one base away is much larger, so this may be a read error. V usage is TRBV12-3 or TRBV12-4 and J usage is TRBJ2-2, with 9 bases that match TRBD1. With 6 bases clipped from V and 4 bases from J, the junction kept 9 bases outside the gene matches. The CDR3 runs 16 residues. The CDR3 bases are TGTGCCAGCAGACGTACCTGGACAGGGGTCACCGGGGAGCTGTTTTTT. It translates to CASRRTWTGVTGELFF.

This clonotype was counted only a few times. This chain links TRBV29-1 with TRBJ2-1; tentative D call: TRBD2 (5 bases). CDR1 and CDR2 (germline): SQVTM, ANQGSEA. The V end was cut by 7 bases, the J end by 5 bases, with 24 bases between. There are 16 residues in the CDR3. The CDR3 DNA sequence: TGCAGCGCCCTCATGGGAAAGGACTTGACTCACAATGAGCAGTTCTTC. Encoded protein: CSALMGKDLTHNEQFF.

Of note for this clonotype: This may be a read error, as it is one base from a much larger clone. The CDR3 coding sequence is TGTGCCAGCAGCTTAGAAAGCACGCGGCCTTATGCTGAAGCTTTCTTT. This gives the protein CASSLESTRPYAEAFF. The chain carries TRBV7-9 and TRBJ1-1; no clear D gene. The V end was cut by 1 base, the J end by 6 bases, with 18 bases between. The CDR3 length is 16 residues. Germline lookup yields CDR1 SEHNR and CDR2 FQNEAQ (reference sequence).

The chain links TRBV20-1 to TRBJ2-1; the match to TRBD2 covers 9 bases. The CDR3 sequence is 16 residues long. Germline V gene sequence: CDR1 DFQATT, CDR2 SNEGSKA (reference sequence). With V trimmed by 0 bases and J by 3 bases, 6 bases remained unmatched. The CDR3 reads CSARDPSGIHYNEQFF. CDR3 nucleotides: TGCAGTGCTAGAGATCCTAGCGGGATCCACTACAATGAGCAGTTCTTC.

This clonotype came up a few times. In DNA, the CDR3 is TGTGCCAGCAGTTTGGTAGGGTCGGGAATCCCTGAAGCTTTCTTT. Translating it yields CASSLVGSGIPEAFF. The J gene is TRBJ1-1, the V gene TRBV12-3 or TRBV12-4, with D unclear. V lost 3 bases and J lost 6, with 17 bases in between. This CDR3 contains 15 residues.

CDR3 amino acids: CASSGRPYEQYF. In DNA form, the CDR3 reads TGTGCCAGCAGTGGCAGGCCCTACGAGCAGTACTTC. The chain carries TRBV12-3 or TRBV12-4 and TRBJ2-7; D not certain. V was trimmed by 5 bases and J by 2 bases, leaving 7 bases between them. The CDR3 is 12 residues long.

This clonotype showed up many times. The chain joins TRBV7-9 to TRBJ1-5; no firm D call. Trimming took 1 base from V and 2 from J, leaving 6 bases between them. Germline CDR1 reads SEHNR; CDR2 reads FQNEAQ (reference sequence). The CDR3 consists of 14 residues. CDR3 residues: CASSLGLGNQPQHF. As DNA, the CDR3 is TGTGCCAGCAGCTTAGGATTAGGCAATCAGCCCCAGCATTTT. The variable domain in full, with the rest retrieved from reference TRBV7-9 and TRBJ1-5, is DTGVSQNPRHKITKRGQNVTFRCDPISEHNRLYWYRQTLGQGPEFLTYFQNEAQLEKSRLLSDRFSAERPKGSFSTLEIQRTEQGDSAMYLCASSLGLGNQPQHFGDGTRLSIL.

This clonotype was seen at least ten times. The rearrangement uses TRBV20-1 and TRBJ2-7; the D gene is possibly TRBD2 (6 bases). Trimming left V 6 bases short and J 4 bases short, with 19 bases between. The CDR3 loop spans 14 amino acids. Germline CDR1 DFQATT, CDR2 SNEGSKA (reference sequence). The CDR3 here is CSATPGLASYEQYF. Written as DNA, the CDR3 is TGCAGTGCCACACCGGGACTTGCTTCATACGAGCAGTACTTC.

CDR3 in amino acids: CSARAPGGEQFF. In nucleotides, the CDR3 is TGCAGTGCTAGAGCCCCGGGTGGTGAGCAGTTCTTC. V and J are TRBV20-1 and TRBJ2-1; D remains ambiguous. Trimming took 1 base from V and 9 from J, leaving 10 bases between them. The CDR3 loop spans 12 amino acids. Germline V gene data show CDR1 as DFQATT and CDR2 as SNEGSKA (reference sequence).

The rearrangement joins TRBV6-1 to TRBJ2-3; D not resolved. Trimming shortened V by 8 bases and J by 4 bases, and 13 bases separated the two germline ends. The CDR3 sequence is 13 residues long. Germline values: CDR1 MNHNS, CDR2 SASEGT. The CDR3 bases are TGTGCCAGCTGCCGCCAAGGGTCAGATACGCAGTATTTT. Its protein is CASCRQGSDTQYF.

In this sample, this clonotype turned up a few times. V usage is TRBV29-1 and J usage is TRBJ2-3, with TRBD1 matching over 10 bases. J was trimmed by 4 bases and V by 6 bases; bases with no gene match: 10. This CDR3 comprises 15 residues. Germline lookup yields CDR1 SQVTM and CDR2 ANQGSEA. This CDR3 is CSVSGTGDGPDTQYF. CDR3 nucleotides: TGCAGCGTCTCCGGGACAGGGGATGGCCCAGATACGCAGTATTTT.

This chain joins TRBV6-5 and TRBJ2-2; 9 nucleotides line up with TRBD2. This CDR3 comprises 19 residues. Germline CDR1 reads MNHEY; CDR2 reads SVGAGI. V shed 2 bases and J 1 base; nucleotides not matched to a gene: 11. The CDR3 DNA sequence: TGTGCCAGCAGTTACACCCCCTGGGTAGCGGGGGAGAACACCGGGGAGCTGTTTTTT. Amino acids: CASSYTPWVAGENTGELFF.

J is TRBJ2-7 and V is TRBV10-3; TRBD1 aligns across 9 bases. The V gene end was trimmed by 8 bases and the J gene end by 0 bases; junction bases not matched to a gene: 8. CDR1 and CDR2 from the germline V gene are ENHRY and SYGVKD. The CDR3 totals 15 residues. CDR3 DNA: TGTGCCATCGACGCCGGGACAGGGAGCTCCTACGAGCAGTACTTC. This encodes CAIDAGTGSSYEQYF.

This clonotype appeared a few times. This rearrangement joins TRBV27 to TRBJ2-1, with 12 bases fitting TRBD2. The ends lost 5 bases at V and 7 bases at J; junction bases unmatched: 3. Per germline, CDR1 MNHEY and CDR2 SMNVEV (reference sequence). This CDR3 contains 14 residues. CDR3 nucleotides: TGTGCCAGCAGTCTAGGGACTAGCGGGAATGAGCAGTTCTTC. Translating it yields CASSLGTSGNEQFF.

This clonotype showed up many times. The V gene is TRBV29-1, the J gene TRBJ2-7; D is ambiguous. Germline loops: CDR1 SQVTM, CDR2 ANQGSEA. The V end lost 4 bases, the J end lost 6 bases, and 13 bases lay between the germline ends. This CDR3 has 12 residues. The CDR3 region has the DNA TGCAGCGTTGGCGACCGGCTGTCCGAGCAGTACTTC. Translated: CSVGDRLSEQYF.

This clonotype came up many times. The gene calls are TRBV20-1 and TRBJ2-7; no definite D call. CDR1 is DFQATT, CDR2 SNEGSKA, per germline (reference sequence). The CDR3 covers 13 residues. The V end lost 0 bases, the J end lost 1 base, and 7 bases lay between the germline ends. CDR3 residues: CSARDPRSYEQYF. CDR3 nucleotides: TGCAGTGCTAGAGACCCCCGATCCTACGAGCAGTACTTC.

This clonotype was seen a few times. The chain recombines TRBV12-3 or TRBV12-4 with TRBJ2-2, with D perhaps TRBD2 (5 bases). This CDR3 contains 14 residues. Trimming took off 5 bases at V and 4 bases at J, with 11 bases between the two ends. The CDR3 bases are TGTGCCAGCAGTCTTCCTCGGGGCACCGGGGAGCTGTTTTTT. Its protein is CASSLPRGTGELFF.

V usage is TRBV6-5 and J usage is TRBJ1-2; no reliable D call. The V end was cut by 3 bases, the J end by 6 bases, with 8 bases between. CDR3 length: 12 amino acids. The V gene's germline CDR1 is MNHEY and CDR2 SVGAGI. The CDR3 sequence: CASSYRGNGYTF. Here the CDR3 DNA reads TGTGCCAGCAGTTATCGAGGGAATGGCTACACCTTC.

This sequence joins TRBV25-1 and TRBJ2-2; TRBD1 aligns across 9 bases. Germline V lookup: CDR1 MGHDK, CDR2 SYGVNS. With 6 bases clipped from V and 5 bases from J, the junction kept 10 bases outside the gene matches. This CDR3 comprises 16 residues. This CDR3 is CASSLGTGIKTGELFF. The DNA for the CDR3 is TGTGCCAGCAGCCTCGGGACAGGGATAAAAACCGGGGAGCTGTTTTTT.

V and J are TRBV5-4 and TRBJ2-3; no clear D. Between the trimmed V and J ends, which lost 0 bases and 1 base, there was a span of 6 bases. CDR1 and CDR2 from the germline V gene are SGHNT and YYREEE (reference sequence). This CDR3 region has 14 residues. CDR3 loop: CASSLAAGTDTQYF. CDR3 DNA: TGTGCCAGCAGCTTGGCGGCGGGCACAGATACGCAGTATTTT.

This clonotype was picked up a small number of times. The chain carries TRBV4-3 and TRBJ2-5; D perhaps matches TRBD1 (5 bases). With 3 bases removed from V and 6 bases from J, the gap between germline ends came to 14 bases. The germline CDR1 and CDR2 sequences are LGHNA and YSLEER. CDR3 size: 14 residues. The CDR3 is CASSQGSLGQTQYF. The CDR3 bases are TGCGCCAGCAGCCAGGGAAGCTTGGGGCAGACCCAGTACTTC.

This clonotype has just a few counts. This chain connects TRBV3-1 to TRBJ2-1; 7 bases align to TRBD2. Trimming at V came to 3 bases and at J to 9 bases, leaving 5 bases not matched to a gene. The CDR3 is 13 residues long. Germline values: CDR1 LGHDT, CDR2 YNNKEL (reference sequence). The CDR3 sequence is CASSQAGEGEQFF. Written as DNA, the CDR3 is TGTGCCAGCAGCCAGGCGGGAGAGGGTGAGCAGTTCTTC.

Only a few counts were recorded for this clonotype. The chain couples TRBV6-2 or TRBV6-3 to TRBJ2-7; unclear D gene. With 0 bases removed from V and 1 base from J, the gap between germline ends came to 4 bases. The CDR3 runs to 13 residues. CDR1 and CDR2 (germline): MNHEY, SVGEGT. CDR3 sequence reads: CASSYSASYEQYF. CDR3 coding DNA: TGTGCCAGCAGTTACTCGGCTTCCTACGAGCAGTACTTC.

The rearrangement joins TRBV5-6 to TRBJ2-1, with unresolved D. Deletions cut 1 base from V and 5 bases from J, with 4 bases between. From germline, CDR1 is SGHDT and CDR2 YYEEEE. The CDR3 has 12 residues. CDR3 region: CASSLSHNEQFF. The CDR3 DNA reads TGTGCCAGCAGCTTGTCCCACAATGAGCAGTTCTTC.

In its sample, this clonotype was seen many times. The J gene is TRBJ2-6, the V gene TRBV27; D gene uncertain. The V gene's germline CDR1 is MNHEY and CDR2 SMNVEV (reference sequence). The V and J ends lost 6 bases and 1 base respectively, with 4 bases between them. CDR3 length: 13 residues. Here the CDR3 reads CASSPSGANVLTF. CDR3 bases: TGTGCCAGCAGCCCTTCTGGGGCCAACGTCCTGACTTTC.

This clonotype ranks as medium-sized (0.01 to 0.1%). The chain uses TRBV29-1 and TRBJ1-1; TRBD1 agrees at 7 bases. Germline loops: CDR1 SQVTM, CDR2 ANQGSEA. Unmatched junction bases numbered 7, after V lost 7 bases and J lost 5 bases. There are 12 residues in the CDR3. In nucleotides, the CDR3 is TGCAGCGCCGCCTTACAGGGGACTGAAGCTTTCTTT. This gives the protein CSAALQGTEAFF. The whole variable domain, remainder taken from reference TRBV29-1 and TRBJ1-1, is SAVISQKPSRDICQRGTSLTIQCQVDSQVTMMFWYRQQPGQSLTLIATANQGSEATYESGFVIDKFPISRPNLTFSTLTVSNMSPEDSSIYLCSAALQGTEAFFGQGTRLTVV.

CDR3 residues: CASSPNRGRTQETQYF. The CDR3 DNA reads TGCGCCAGCAGCCCGAACAGGGGGCGGACCCAAGAGACCCAGTACTTC. The gene calls are TRBV4-1 and TRBJ2-5; 9 positions match TRBD1. The V gene's germline CDR1 is MGHRA and CDR2 YSYEKL. J was trimmed by 1 base and V by 4 bases; bases with no gene match: 7. The CDR3 is 16 residues long.